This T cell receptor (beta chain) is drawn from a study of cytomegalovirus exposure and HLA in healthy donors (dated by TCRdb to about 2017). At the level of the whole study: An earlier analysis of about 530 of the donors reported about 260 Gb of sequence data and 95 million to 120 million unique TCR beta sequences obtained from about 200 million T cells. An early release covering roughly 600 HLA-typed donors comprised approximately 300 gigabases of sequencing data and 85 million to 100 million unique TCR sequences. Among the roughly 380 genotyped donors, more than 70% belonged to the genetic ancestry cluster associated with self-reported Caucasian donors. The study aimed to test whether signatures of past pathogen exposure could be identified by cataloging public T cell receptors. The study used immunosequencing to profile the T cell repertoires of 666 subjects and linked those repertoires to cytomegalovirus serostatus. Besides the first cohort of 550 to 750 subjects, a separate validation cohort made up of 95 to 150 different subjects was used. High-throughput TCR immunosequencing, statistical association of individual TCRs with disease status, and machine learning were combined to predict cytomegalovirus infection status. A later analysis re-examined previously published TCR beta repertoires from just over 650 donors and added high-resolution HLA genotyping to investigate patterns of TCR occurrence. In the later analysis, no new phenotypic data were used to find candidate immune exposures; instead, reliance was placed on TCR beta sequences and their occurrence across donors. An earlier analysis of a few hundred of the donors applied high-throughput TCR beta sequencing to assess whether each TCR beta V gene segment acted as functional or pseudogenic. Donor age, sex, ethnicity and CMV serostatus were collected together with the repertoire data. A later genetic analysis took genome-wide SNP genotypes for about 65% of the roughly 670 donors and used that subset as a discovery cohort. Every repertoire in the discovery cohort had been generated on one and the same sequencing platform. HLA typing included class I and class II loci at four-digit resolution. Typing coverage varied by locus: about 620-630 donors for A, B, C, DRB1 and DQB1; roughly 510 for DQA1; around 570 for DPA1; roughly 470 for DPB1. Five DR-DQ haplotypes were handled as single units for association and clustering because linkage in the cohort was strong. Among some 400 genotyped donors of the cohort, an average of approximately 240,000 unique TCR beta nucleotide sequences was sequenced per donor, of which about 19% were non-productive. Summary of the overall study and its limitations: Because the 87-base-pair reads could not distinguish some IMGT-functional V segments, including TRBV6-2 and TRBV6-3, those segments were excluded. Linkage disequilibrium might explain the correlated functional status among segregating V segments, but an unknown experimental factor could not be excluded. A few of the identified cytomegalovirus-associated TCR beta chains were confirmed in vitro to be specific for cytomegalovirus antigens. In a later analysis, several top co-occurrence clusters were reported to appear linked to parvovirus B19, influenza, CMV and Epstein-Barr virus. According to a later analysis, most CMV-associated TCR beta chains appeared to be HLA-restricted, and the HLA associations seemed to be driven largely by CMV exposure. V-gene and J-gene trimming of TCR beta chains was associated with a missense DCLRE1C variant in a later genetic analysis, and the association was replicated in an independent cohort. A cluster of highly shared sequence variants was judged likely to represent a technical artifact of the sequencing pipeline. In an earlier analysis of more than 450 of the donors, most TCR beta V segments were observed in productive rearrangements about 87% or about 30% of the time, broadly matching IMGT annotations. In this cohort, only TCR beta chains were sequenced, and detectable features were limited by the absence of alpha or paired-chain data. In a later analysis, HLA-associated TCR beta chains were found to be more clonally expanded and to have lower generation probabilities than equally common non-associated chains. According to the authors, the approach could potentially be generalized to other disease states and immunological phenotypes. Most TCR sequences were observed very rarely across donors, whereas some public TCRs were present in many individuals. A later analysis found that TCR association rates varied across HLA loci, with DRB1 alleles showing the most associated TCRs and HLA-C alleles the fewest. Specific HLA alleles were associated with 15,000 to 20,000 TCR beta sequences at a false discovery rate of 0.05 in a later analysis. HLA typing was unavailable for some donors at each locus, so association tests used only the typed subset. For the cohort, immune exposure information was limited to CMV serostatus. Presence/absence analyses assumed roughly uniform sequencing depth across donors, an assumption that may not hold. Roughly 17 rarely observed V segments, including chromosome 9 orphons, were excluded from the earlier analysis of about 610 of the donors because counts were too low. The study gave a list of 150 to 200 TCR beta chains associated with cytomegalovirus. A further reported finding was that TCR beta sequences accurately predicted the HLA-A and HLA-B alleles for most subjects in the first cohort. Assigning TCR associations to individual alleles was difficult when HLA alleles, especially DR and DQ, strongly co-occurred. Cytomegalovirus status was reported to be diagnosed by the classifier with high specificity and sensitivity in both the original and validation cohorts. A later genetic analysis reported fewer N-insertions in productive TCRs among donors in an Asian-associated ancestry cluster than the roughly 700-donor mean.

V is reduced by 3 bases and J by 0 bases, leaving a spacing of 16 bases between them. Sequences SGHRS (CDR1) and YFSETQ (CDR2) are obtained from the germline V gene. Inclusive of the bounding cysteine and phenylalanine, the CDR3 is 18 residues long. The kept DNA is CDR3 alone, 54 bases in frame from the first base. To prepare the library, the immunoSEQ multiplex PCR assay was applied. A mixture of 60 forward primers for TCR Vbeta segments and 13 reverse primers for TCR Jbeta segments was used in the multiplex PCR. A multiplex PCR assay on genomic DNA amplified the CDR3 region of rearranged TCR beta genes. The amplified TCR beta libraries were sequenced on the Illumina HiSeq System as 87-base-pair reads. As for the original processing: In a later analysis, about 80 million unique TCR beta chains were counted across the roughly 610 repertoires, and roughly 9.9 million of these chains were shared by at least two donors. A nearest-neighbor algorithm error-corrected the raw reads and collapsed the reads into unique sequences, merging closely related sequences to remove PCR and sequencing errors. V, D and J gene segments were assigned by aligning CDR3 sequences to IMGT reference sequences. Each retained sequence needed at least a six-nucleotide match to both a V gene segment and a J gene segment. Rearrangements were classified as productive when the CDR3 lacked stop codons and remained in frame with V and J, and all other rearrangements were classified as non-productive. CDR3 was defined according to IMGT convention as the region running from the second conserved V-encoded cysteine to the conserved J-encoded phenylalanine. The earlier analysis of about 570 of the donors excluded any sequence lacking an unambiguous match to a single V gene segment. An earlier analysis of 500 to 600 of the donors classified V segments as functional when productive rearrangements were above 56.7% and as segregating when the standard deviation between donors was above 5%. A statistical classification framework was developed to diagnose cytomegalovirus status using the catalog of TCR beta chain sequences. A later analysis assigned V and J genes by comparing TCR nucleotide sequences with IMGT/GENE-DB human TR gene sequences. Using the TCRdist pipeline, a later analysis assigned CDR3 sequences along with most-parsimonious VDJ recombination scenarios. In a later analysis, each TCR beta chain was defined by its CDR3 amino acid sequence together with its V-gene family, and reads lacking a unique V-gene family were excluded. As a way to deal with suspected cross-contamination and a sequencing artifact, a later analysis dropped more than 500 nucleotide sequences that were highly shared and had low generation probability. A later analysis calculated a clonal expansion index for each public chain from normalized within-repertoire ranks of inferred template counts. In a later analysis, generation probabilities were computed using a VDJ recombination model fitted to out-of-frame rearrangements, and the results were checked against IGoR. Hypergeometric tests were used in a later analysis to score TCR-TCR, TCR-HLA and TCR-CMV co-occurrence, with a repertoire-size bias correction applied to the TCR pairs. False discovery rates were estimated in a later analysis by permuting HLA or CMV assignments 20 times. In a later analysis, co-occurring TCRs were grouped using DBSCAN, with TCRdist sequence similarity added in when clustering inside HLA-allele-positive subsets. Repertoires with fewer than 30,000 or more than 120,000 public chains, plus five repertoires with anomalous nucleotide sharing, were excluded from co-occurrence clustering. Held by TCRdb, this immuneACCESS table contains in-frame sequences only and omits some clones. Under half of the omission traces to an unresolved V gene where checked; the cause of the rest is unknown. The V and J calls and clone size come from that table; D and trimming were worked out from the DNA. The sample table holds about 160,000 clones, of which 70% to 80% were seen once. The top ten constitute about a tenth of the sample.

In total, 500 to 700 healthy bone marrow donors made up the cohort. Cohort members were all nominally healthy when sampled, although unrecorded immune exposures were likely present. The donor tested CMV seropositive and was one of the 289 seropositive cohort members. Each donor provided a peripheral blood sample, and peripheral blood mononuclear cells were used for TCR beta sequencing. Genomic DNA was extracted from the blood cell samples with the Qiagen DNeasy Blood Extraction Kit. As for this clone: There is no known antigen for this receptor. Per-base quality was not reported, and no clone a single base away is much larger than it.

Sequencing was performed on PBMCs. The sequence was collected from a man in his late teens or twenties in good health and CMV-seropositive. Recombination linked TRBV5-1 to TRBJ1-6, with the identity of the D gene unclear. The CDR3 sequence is CASSSPSDSRSYNSPLHF. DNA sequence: TGCGCCAGCAGCTCCCCTTCCGACTCCCGCTCCTATAATTCACCCCTCCACTTT.